This T cell receptor beta chain was obtained from a study of shared clonotypes between healthy human individuals. Study-level information: A donor's plate count was three for CD4 naive and three for CD4 memory; CD8 naive had two and CD8 memory one.

Some 28,000 T cell genomes (roughly 190 ng DNA) went into each sorted-subset replicate. Here immunoSEQ multiplex PCR was the method, and the copy in TCRdb shows in-frame clones only, minus some. Among around 300,000 clones listed, about nine tenths were seen once. Germline CDR1 reads MGHRA; CDR2 reads YSYEKL. The CDR3 totals 15 residues. V gave up 4 bases and J gave up 7 bases, with 17 bases separating them. This clone was seen only once. The TCR originated in a man between 18 and 35 years old in good health. Sequenced material: memory CD8+ T cells sorted from blood. The subset denotes: CD45RO+ cells pooled with CCR7-negative TemRA cells. The chain employs TRBV4-1 and TRBJ1-5; possible D gene TRBD1, 5 bases. CDR3 amino acids: CASSPLQGVGQPQHF. Written as DNA, the CDR3 is TGCGCCAGCAGCCCTCTGCAGGGAGTGGGGCAGCCCCAGCATTTT.